Listed here are 20 T cell receptor beta chains from one sample, sequenced in a study of response to subunit inactivated influenza vaccine. In TCRdb, the RT-PCR reads were re-called with MiXCR into one record per CDR3 protein. The sample lists about 570,000 distinct CDR3 sequences; around 11% were seen once. This sample was also put to use in a study of T cells expressing NK-cell markers. That source notes: The TCR beta cDNA came from 5'RACE template switching with UMIs.

This sample comprised PBMCs from blood, obtained on the day of vaccination. The receptor source for this set is a man aged 45-65 years who received an inactivated influenza vaccine.

The chain carries TRBV10-3 and TRBJ2-1, with 7 bases matching TRBD1. The germline gives CDR1 ENHRY, CDR2 SYGVKD. Trimming removed 4 bases from V and 10 bases from J; junction bases left unmatched: 10. The CDR3 has 14 amino acids. The CDR3 region has the DNA TGTGCCATCAGTGGACAGGGCACCGTTCGGGAGCAGTTCTTC. It is translated as CAISGQGTVREQFF.

The chain uses TRBV7-2 and TRBJ2-7; D call uncertain. The CDR3 contains 13 residues. V was cut by 7 bases and J by 7 bases, with 17 bases left in between. Germline V CDR1 and CDR2: SGHTA, FQGNSA. As DNA, the CDR3 is TGTGCCAGCACCATGGGGTTGCGGAGTGAGCAGTACTTC. Its translation is CASTMGLRSEQYF.

The CDR3 here is CASSYQSGEQFF. CDR3 nucleotide sequence: TGTGCCAGCAGTTACCAGTCCGGTGAGCAGTTCTTC. The chain is built from TRBV7-2 and TRBJ2-1, with D hard to call. The V end was cut by 6 bases, the J end by 9 bases, with 12 bases between. Germline CDR1 is SGHTA and CDR2 is FQGNSA. This CDR3 region has 12 residues.

The chain links TRBV20-1 to TRBJ2-2; the D gene is possibly TRBD2 (6 bases). The V gene lost 0 bases and the J gene lost 1 base, with 12 bases spanning the gap. This CDR3 comprises 16 residues. The germline CDR1 and CDR2 sequences are DFQATT and SNEGSKA (reference sequence). The CDR3 spells CSARDLRGENTGELFF. CDR3 in DNA: TGCAGTGCTAGAGATTTGCGGGGAGAGAACACCGGGGAGCTGTTTTTT.

This clonotype has ten or more counts. The chain joins TRBV20-1 to TRBJ2-3; D not resolved. The CDR3 is made up of 14 amino acids. Germline values: CDR1 DFQATT, CDR2 SNEGSKA (reference sequence). Trimming stripped 3 bases from V and 1 base from J, with 11 bases between. The CDR3 DNA sequence: TGCAGTGCTAGCACAGCGATCGGCACAGATACGCAGTATTTT. Its translation is CSASTAIGTDTQYF.

This clonotype was detected only a few times. The V call is TRBV20-1, the J call TRBJ1-5; D remains unclear. V lost 0 bases and J 7 bases, leaving 13 bases between the germline ends. Germline assignment: CDR1 DFQATT and CDR2 SNEGSKA (reference sequence). The CDR3 spans 14 residues. As DNA, the CDR3 is TGCAGTGCTAGAGATCTAGGGTGGGAACAGCCCCAGCATTTT. Amino acid sequence: CSARDLGWEQPQHF.

This clonotype came up many times. The chain employs TRBV20-1 and TRBJ1-2; D is ambiguous. V gave up 3 bases and J gave up 8 bases, with 16 bases separating them. The CDR3 is 13 amino acids. The V gene's germline CDR1 is DFQATT and CDR2 SNEGSKA (reference sequence). In nucleotides, the CDR3 is TGCAGTGCTAGTCGTCAGCCTGGCTGGGGCTACACCTTC. This gives the protein CSASRQPGWGYTF.

The chain carries TRBV20-1 and TRBJ2-3, with 14 bases fitting TRBD2. This CDR3 comprises 16 residues. Unmatched junction bases numbered 5, after V lost 6 bases and J lost 0 bases. Germline CDR1 reads DFQATT; CDR2 reads SNEGSKA (reference sequence). The CDR3 DNA sequence: TGCAGTGCAAAGGGACTAGCGGGGGCGAGCACAGATACGCAGTATTTT. Residues: CSAKGLAGASTDTQYF.

The V call is TRBV4-3, the J call TRBJ2-7; 7 bases agree with TRBD2. The CDR3 has 14 amino acids. The junction had 6 bases not matched to a gene; V was cut back by 4 bases and J by 3 bases. Germline CDR1 LGHNA, CDR2 YSLEER. The chain's CDR3 is CASSPGLVVYEQYF. Here the CDR3 DNA reads TGCGCCAGCAGCCCCGGACTAGTCGTCTACGAGCAGTACTTC.

The chain combines TRBV20-1 with TRBJ2-1; 9 nucleotides line up with TRBD2. The J call is doubtful: the DNA matches TRBJ2-7 better. This CDR3 region has 16 residues. The germline CDR1 and CDR2 sequences are DFQATT and SNEGSKA (reference sequence). As DNA, the CDR3 is TGCAGTGCTAGAGACCCCAGCGGGAGGTCCTACAATGAGCAGTACTTC. Translating it yields CSARDPSGRSYNEQYF.

The rearrangement links TRBV11-2 to TRBJ1-1; D might be TRBD1 (5 bases). Deletions cut 5 bases from V and 4 bases from J, with 17 bases between. CDR1 is SGHAT, CDR2 FQNNGV, per germline. The CDR3 is 15 residues long. This chain's CDR3 is CASSHYRGVGTEAFF. CDR3 bases: TGTGCCAGCAGCCACTACCGGGGCGTCGGCACTGAAGCTTTCTTT.

A note on this clonotype: One end of the junction varies from germline; a read error may be responsible. The rearrangement uses TRBV2 and TRBJ2-7; possible D gene TRBD1, 5 bases. Germline CDR1 reads SNHLY; CDR2 reads FYNNEI. This CDR3 contains 15 residues. The CDR3 DNA reads as TGTGTCAGCCGAATCGCAGGGAACCCATCCTACGAGCAGTACTTC. Protein sequence: CVSRIAGNPSYEQYF. Looking up the rest from reference TRBV2 and TRBJ2-7 gives the full variable domain: EPEVTQTPSHQVTQMGQEVILRCVPISNHLYFYWYRQILGQKVEFLVSFYNNEISEKSEIFDDQFSVERPDGSNFTLKIRSTKLEDSAMYFCVSRIAGNPSYEQYFGPGTRLTVT.

This clonotype has ten or more counts. This chain uses TRBV10-3 with TRBJ2-2; D call uncertain. Per germline, CDR1 ENHRY and CDR2 SYGVKD. Trimming removed 8 bases from V and 4 bases from J, with 5 bases in between. The CDR3 runs 11 residues. The CDR3 region has the DNA TGTGCCATCGCCACCACCGGGGAGCTGTTTTTT. Its protein product is CAIATTGELFF.

Ten or more counts support this clonotype. This chain connects TRBV7-2 to TRBJ2-5, with 9 nucleotides matching TRBD2. The CDR3 contains 15 residues. Per germline, CDR1 SGHTA and CDR2 FQGNSA. V was pared by 1 base and J by 6 bases, with 6 bases of the junction left unmatched. CDR3 in DNA: TGTGCCAGCAGCTTAGATGCGGGGGGGCCACAGACCCAGTACTTC. This translates into CASSLDAGGPQTQYF.

This clonotype was observed many times. The chain recombines TRBV19 with TRBJ2-1, with TRBD2 identical over 9 bases. V trimming: 5 bases; J trimming: 5 bases; junction bases outside the gene matches: 7. The CDR3 is made up of 15 amino acids. The germline gives CDR1 LNHDA, CDR2 SQIVND (reference sequence). The CDR3 loop is CASSGKRGAHNEQFF. CDR3 coding DNA: TGTGCCAGTAGTGGCAAGCGGGGGGCCCACAATGAGCAGTTCTTC.

V and J are TRBV18 and TRBJ2-7, with D maybe TRBD1 (6 bases). This CDR3 contains 13 residues. V lost 3 bases, J lost 3 bases, and 9 bases lay in between. From germline, CDR1 is KGHSH and CDR2 LQKENI. CDR3 nucleotide sequence: TGTGCCAGCTCACCTACAGGGAACTACGAGCAGTACTTC. Protein sequence: CASSPTGNYEQYF.

The CDR3 DNA follows: TGTGCCAGCAGCTCCTGGACTAGCGGGAGCAAAGAGACCCAGTACTTC. Translating gives CASSSWTSGSKETQYF. This chain connects TRBV7-2 to TRBJ2-5; 13 nucleotides line up with TRBD2. The V segment lost 4 bases and the J segment 3 bases; nucleotides outside the gene matches: 5. Germline-derived CDR1 and CDR2 are SGHTA and FQGNSA. This CDR3 spans 16 amino acids.

V gene TRBV3-1 combines with J gene TRBJ1-2; D gene unclear. CDR1 LGHDT and CDR2 YNNKEL come from the germline V gene (reference sequence). The CDR3 is made up of 12 amino acids. The V and J ends lost 2 bases and 4 bases respectively, with 5 bases between them. CDR3 sequence reads: CASSQNTYGYTF. The CDR3 DNA reads TGTGCCAGCAGCCAAAACACCTATGGCTACACCTTC. Supplemented by reference TRBV3-1 and TRBJ1-2, the full variable domain reads DTAVSQTPKYLVTQMGNDKSIKCEQNLGHDTMYWYKQDSKKFLKIMFSYNNKELIINETVPNRFSPKSPDKAHLNLHINSLELGDSAVYFCASSQNTYGYTFGSGTRLTVV.

V usage is TRBV29-1 and J usage is TRBJ2-1; TRBD2 matches at 8 bases. The CDR3 loop spans 16 amino acids. V lost 1 base and J lost 2; bases outside the gene matches: 7. CDR1 SQVTM and CDR2 ANQGSEA come from the germline V gene. CDR3 nucleotide sequence: TGCAGCGTTGAAGGTACCCGGGAGGGACCCTACAATGAGCAGTTCTTC. Translating it yields CSVEGTREGPYNEQFF.

The chain is built from TRBV6-5 and TRBJ2-7, with D maybe TRBD1 (5 bases). The germline V gene has CDR1 MNHEY and CDR2 SVGAGI. The CDR3 extends over 14 amino acids. With 4 bases removed from V and 3 bases from J, the gap between germline ends came to 13 bases. CDR3 in amino acids: CASSFSPGIYEQYF. Here the CDR3 DNA reads TGTGCCAGCAGTTTTAGCCCAGGGATCTACGAGCAGTACTTC.